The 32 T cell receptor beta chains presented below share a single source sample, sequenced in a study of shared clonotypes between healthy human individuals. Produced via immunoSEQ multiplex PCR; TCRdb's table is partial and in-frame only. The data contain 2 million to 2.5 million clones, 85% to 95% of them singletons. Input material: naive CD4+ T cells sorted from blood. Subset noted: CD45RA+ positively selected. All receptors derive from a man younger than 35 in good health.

The CDR3 region has the DNA TGTGCCAGCAGTTACATGACAGGGACCGGCTACACCTTC. Its protein product is CASSYMTGTGYTF. This chain joins TRBV6-5 and TRBJ1-2, with TRBD1 identical over 7 bases. The length of the CDR3 is 13 residues. The V and J ends lost 2 bases and 8 bases, in that order; junction bases with no gene match: 5. CDR1 and CDR2 from the germline V gene are MNHEY and SVGAGI.

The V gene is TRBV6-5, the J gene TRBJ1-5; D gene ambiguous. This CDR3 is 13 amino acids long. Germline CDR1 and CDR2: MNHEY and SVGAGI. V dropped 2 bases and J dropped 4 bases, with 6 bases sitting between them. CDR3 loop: CASSYLENQPQHF. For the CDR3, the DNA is TGTGCCAGCAGTTACCTTGAAAATCAGCCCCAGCATTTT.

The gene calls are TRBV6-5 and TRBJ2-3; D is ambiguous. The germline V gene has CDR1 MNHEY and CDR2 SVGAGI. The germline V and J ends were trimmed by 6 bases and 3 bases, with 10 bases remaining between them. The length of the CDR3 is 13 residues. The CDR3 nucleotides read TGTGCCAGCAGCCGTCGGGCAACAGATACGCAGTATTTT. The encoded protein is CASSRRATDTQYF.

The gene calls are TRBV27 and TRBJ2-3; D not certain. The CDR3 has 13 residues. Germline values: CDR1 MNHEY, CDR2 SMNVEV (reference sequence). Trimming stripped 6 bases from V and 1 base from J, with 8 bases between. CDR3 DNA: TGTGCCAGCAGCCGGCCGGGCACAGATACGCAGTATTTT. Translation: CASSRPGTDTQYF.

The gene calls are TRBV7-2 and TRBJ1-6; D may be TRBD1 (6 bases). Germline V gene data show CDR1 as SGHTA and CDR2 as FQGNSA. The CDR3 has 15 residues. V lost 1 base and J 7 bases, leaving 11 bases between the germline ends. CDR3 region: CASSLDGGRNSPLHF. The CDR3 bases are TGTGCCAGCAGCTTAGATGGGGGCAGGAATTCACCCCTCCACTTT.

CDR3 DNA sequence: TGTGCCAGCAGCACCAACCTGGGGAGGTCCTATAATTCACCCCTCCACTTT. The encoded protein is CASSTNLGRSYNSPLHF. J is TRBJ1-6 and V is TRBV11-2; D is uncertain. The V gene's germline CDR1 is SGHAT and CDR2 FQNNGV. The CDR3 length is 17 residues. V was trimmed by 5 bases and J by 1 base, leaving 15 bases between them.

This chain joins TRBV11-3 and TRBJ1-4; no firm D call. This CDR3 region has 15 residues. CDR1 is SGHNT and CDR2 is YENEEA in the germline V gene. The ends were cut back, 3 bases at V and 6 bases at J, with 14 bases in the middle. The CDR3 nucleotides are TGTGCCAGCAGCTTTAGGGTACGATGTTATGAAAAACTGTTTTTT. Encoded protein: CASSFRVRCYEKLFF.

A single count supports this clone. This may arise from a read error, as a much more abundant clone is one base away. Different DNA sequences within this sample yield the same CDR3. The CDR3 sequence: CASSVDVGINEKLFF. The CDR3 DNA sequence: TGTGCCAGCAGCGTAGATGTGGGGATTAATGAAAAACTGTTTTTT. V and J are TRBV9 and TRBJ1-4; D not resolved. Per the germline V gene, CDR1 is SGDLS and CDR2 is YYNGEE. This CDR3 contains 15 residues. Trimming cost V 0 bases and J 4 bases, with 10 bases left between them. Full variable domain (missing parts from reference TRBV9 and TRBJ1-4): DSGVTQTPKHLITATGQRVTLRCSPRSGDLSVYWYQQSLDQGLQFLIQYYNGEERAKGNILERFSAQQFPDLHSELNLSSLELGDSALYFCASSVDVGINEKLFFGSGTQLSVL.

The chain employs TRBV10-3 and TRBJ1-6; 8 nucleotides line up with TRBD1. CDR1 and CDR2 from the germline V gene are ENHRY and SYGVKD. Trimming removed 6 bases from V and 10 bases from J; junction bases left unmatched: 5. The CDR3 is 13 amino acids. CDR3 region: CAIRKDRDSPLHF. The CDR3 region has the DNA TGTGCCATCAGGAAGGACAGGGACTCACCCCTCCACTTT.

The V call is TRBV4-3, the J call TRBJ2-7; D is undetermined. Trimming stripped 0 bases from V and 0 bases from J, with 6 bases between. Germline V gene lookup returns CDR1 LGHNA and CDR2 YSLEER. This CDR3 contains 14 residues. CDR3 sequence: CASSQEDGSYEQYF. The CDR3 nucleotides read TGCGCCAGCAGCCAAGAGGACGGCTCCTACGAGCAGTACTTC.

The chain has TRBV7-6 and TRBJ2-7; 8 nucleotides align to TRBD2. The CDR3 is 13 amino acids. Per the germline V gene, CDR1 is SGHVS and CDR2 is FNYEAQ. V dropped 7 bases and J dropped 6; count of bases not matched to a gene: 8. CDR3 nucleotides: TGTGCCAGCACATCGGGAGGGGCGGGCGAGCAGTACTTC. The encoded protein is CASTSGGAGEQYF.

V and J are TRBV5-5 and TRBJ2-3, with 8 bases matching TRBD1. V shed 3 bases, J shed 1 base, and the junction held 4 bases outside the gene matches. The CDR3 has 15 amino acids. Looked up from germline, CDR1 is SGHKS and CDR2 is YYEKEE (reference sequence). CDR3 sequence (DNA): TGTGCCAGCAGCTATTCGGGACAGGGCACAGATACGCAGTATTTT. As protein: CASSYSGQGTDTQYF.

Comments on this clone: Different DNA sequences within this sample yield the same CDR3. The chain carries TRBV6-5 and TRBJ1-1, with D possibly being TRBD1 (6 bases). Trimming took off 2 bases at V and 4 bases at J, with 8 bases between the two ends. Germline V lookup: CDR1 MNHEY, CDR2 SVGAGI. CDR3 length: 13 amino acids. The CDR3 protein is CASSYGGGTEAFF. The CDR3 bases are TGTGCCAGCAGTTACGGGGGCGGCACTGAAGCTTTCTTT.

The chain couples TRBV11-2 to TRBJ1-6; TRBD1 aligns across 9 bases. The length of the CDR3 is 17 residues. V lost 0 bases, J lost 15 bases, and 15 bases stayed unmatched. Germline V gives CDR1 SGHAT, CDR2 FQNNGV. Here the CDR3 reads CASSLDRTGTGNLLLHF. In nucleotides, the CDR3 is TGTGCCAGCAGCTTAGATCGGACCGGGACAGGGAATCTACTCCTCCACTTT.

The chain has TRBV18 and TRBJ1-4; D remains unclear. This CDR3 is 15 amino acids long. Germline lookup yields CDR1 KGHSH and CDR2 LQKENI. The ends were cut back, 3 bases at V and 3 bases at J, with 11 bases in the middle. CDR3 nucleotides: TGTGCCAGCTCACCCGAGAGGCACGCTAATGAAAAACTGTTTTTT. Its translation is CASSPERHANEKLFF.

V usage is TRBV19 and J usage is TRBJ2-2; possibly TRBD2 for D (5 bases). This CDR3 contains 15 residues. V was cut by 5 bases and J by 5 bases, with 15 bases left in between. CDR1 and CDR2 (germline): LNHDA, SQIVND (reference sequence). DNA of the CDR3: TGTGCCAGTAGTTCGGTACGGGGTTGGACCGGGGAGCTGTTTTTT. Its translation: CASSSVRGWTGELFF.

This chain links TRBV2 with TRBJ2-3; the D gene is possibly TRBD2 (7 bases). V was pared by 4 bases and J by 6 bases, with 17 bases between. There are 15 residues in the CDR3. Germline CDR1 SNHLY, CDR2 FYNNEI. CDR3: CASSVWGGDGDTQYF. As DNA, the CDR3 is TGTGCCAGCAGTGTTTGGGGGGGCGACGGTGATACGCAGTATTTT. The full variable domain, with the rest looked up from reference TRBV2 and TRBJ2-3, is EPEVTQTPSHQVTQMGQEVILRCVPISNHLYFYWYRQILGQKVEFLVSFYNNEISEKSEIFDDQFSVERPDGSNFTLKIRSTKLEDSAMYFCASSVWGGDGDTQYFGPGTRLTVL.

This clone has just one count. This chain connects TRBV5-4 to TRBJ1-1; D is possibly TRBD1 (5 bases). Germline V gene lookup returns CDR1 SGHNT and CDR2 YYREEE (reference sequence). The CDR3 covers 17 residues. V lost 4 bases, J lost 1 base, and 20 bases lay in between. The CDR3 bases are TGTGCCAGCAGCACAAGAGGGGCACAGAGGGGGAACACTGAAGCTTTCTTT. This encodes CASSTRGAQRGNTEAFF.

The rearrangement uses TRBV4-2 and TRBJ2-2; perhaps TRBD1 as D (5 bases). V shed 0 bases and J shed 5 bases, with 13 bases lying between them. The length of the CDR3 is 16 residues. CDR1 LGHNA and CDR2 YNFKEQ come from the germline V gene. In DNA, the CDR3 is TGTGCCAGCAGCCAAGATCAGGGTAGCCTGACCGGGGAGCTGTTTTTT. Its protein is CASSQDQGSLTGELFF.

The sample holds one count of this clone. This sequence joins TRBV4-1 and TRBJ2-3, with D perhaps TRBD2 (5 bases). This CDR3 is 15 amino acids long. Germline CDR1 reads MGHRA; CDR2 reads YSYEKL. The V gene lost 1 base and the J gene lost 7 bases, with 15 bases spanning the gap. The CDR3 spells CASSQVSGFPNTQYF. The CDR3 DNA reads TGCGCCAGCAGCCAAGTGAGCGGATTCCCGAATACGCAGTATTTT.

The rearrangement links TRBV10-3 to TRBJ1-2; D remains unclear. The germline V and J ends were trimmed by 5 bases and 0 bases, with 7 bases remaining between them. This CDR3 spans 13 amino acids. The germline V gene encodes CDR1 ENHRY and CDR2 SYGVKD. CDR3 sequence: CAISNTANYGYTF. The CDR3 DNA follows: TGTGCCATCAGTAACACCGCTAACTATGGCTACACCTTC.

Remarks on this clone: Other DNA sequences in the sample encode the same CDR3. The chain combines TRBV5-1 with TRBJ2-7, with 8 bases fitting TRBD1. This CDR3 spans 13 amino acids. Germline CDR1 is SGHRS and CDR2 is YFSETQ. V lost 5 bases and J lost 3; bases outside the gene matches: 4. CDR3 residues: CASRPTGVYEQYF. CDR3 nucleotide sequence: TGCGCCAGCAGACCGACAGGGGTCTACGAGCAGTACTTC.

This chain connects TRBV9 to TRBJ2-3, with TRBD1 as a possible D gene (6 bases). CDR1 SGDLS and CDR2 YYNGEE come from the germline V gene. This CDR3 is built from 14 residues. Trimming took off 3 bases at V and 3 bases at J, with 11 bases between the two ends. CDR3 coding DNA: TGTGCCAGCAGCGCCTCGACAGGAACAGATACGCAGTATTTT. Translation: CASSASTGTDTQYF.

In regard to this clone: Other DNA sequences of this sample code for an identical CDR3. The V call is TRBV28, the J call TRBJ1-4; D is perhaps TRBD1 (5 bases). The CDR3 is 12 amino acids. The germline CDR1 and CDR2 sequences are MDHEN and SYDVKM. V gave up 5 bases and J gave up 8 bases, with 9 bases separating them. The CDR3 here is CASSQGNEKLFF. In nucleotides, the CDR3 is TGTGCCAGCAGTCAGGGTAACGAAAAACTGTTTTTT.

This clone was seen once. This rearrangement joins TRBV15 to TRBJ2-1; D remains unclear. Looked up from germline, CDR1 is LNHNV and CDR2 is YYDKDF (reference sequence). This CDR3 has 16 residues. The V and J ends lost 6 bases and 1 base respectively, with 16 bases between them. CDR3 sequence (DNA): TGTGCCACCAGGTCAGATCGGCGGTTGTCCTACAATGAGCAGTTCTTC. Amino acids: CATRSDRRLSYNEQFF.

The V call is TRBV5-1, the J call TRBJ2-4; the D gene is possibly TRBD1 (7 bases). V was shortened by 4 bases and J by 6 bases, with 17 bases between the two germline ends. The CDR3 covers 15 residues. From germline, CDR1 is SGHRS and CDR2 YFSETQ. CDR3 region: CASSPQGQGGNIQYF. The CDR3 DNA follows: TGCGCCAGCAGCCCCCAGGGCCAGGGGGGAAACATTCAGTACTTC.

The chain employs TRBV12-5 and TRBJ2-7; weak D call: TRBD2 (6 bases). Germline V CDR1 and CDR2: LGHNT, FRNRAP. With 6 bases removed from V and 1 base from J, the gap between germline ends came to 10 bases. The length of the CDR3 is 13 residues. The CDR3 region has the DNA TGTGCTAGTGGGCCGGGACTTTCCTACGAGCAGTACTTC. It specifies CASGPGLSYEQYF. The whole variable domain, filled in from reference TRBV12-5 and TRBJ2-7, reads DARVTQTPRHKVTEMGQEVTMRCQPILGHNTVFWYRQTMMQGLELLAYFRNRAPLDDSGMPKDRFSAEMPDATLATLKIQPSEPRDSAVYFCASGPGLSYEQYFGPGTRLTVT.

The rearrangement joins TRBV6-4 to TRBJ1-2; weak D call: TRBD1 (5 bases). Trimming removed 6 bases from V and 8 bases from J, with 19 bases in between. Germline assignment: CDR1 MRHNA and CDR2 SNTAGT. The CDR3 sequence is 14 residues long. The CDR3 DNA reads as TGTGCCAGCAGCACCGGGACCCAAAAGGGGGGCTACACCTTC. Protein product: CASSTGTQKGGYTF.

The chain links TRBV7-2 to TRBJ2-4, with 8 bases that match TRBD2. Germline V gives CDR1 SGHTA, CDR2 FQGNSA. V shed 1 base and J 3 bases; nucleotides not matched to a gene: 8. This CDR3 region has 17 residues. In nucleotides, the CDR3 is TGTGCCAGCAGCTTAGAGGGTGGGACTAGTATCAAAAACATTCAGTACTTC. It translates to CASSLEGGTSIKNIQYF.

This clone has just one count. CDR3 residues: CASSLDRNLQETQYF. In DNA form, the CDR3 reads TGTGCCAGCAGCTTGGATAGGAACCTTCAAGAGACCCAGTACTTC. The chain has TRBV5-6 and TRBJ2-5; D is unresolved. Germline lookup yields CDR1 SGHDT and CDR2 YYEEEE. V lost 0 bases, J lost 2 bases, and 11 bases lay in between. This CDR3 is built from 15 residues.

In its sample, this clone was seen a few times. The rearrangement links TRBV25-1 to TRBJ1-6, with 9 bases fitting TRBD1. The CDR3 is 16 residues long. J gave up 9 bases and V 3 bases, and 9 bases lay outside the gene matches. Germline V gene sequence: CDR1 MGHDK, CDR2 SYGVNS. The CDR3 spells CASSDDRGIVSSPLHF. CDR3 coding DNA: TGTGCCAGCAGTGACGACAGGGGGATAGTGTCTTCACCCCTCCACTTT.

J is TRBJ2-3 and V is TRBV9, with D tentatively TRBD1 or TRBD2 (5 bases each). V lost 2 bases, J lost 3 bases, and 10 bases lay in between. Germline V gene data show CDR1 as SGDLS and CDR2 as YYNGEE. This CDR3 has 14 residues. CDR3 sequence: CASSVGDSTDTQYF. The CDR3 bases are TGTGCCAGCAGCGTGGGGGATTCGACAGATACGCAGTATTTT.